A single sample gave rise to the 7 T cell receptor beta chains below, sequenced in a study of T cells after yellow fever vaccination. TCRdb reprocessed the 5' RACE reads via MiXCR and lists one record per CDR3 protein. This table has around 320,000 distinct CDR3 sequences, approximately 8% appearing once. The sample here was CD4+ T cells sorted from PBMCs, taken 5 days after the yellow fever booster vaccination. These receptors came from a man in his late teens or twenties who received the YFV17D yellow fever vaccine.

V and J are TRBV3-1 and TRBJ1-1; D unclear. Trimming took 2 bases from V and 8 from J, leaving 6 bases between them. The CDR3 length is 11 residues. Germline-derived CDR1 and CDR2 are LGHDT and YNNKEL (reference sequence). The CDR3 protein is CASSQSREAFF. The CDR3 DNA follows: TGTGCCAGCAGCCAAAGCCGAGAAGCTTTCTTT.

This rearrangement joins TRBV3-1 to TRBJ2-5, with D possibly TRBD2 on 7 matching bases. The germline V gene encodes CDR1 LGHDT and CDR2 YNNKEL (reference sequence). V shed 4 bases and J shed 4 bases, with 16 bases lying between them. The CDR3 length is 15 residues. CDR3 amino acids: CASSPSRGHIETQYF. For the CDR3, the DNA is TGTGCCAGCAGCCCCTCGCGGGGGCACATAGAGACCCAGTACTTC.

This chain uses TRBV5-1 with TRBJ1-2; 7 nucleotides line up with TRBD1. This CDR3 contains 15 residues. Germline V gene lookup returns CDR1 SGHRS and CDR2 YFSETQ. The junction had 14 bases not matched to a gene; V was cut back by 7 bases and J by 5 bases. CDR3 DNA: TGCGCCAGCCGTCAGGACGGGACAGTGATTTATGGCTACACCTTC. Translated, it gives CASRQDGTVIYGYTF.

This clonotype was seen more than once but under ten times. The chain has TRBV19 and TRBJ2-7; 9 nucleotides align to TRBD2. V was pared by 6 bases and J by 8 bases, with 14 bases of the junction left unmatched. There are 15 residues in the CDR3. CDR1 LNHDA and CDR2 SQIVND come from the germline V gene (reference sequence). The DNA of the CDR3 is TGTGCCAGTAGGACTTCCGGGACTAGCCAACATAAGCAGTACTTC. Amino acids: CASRTSGTSQHKQYF.

This clonotype was counted only a few times. The genes are TRBV7-3 and TRBJ2-3; possible D gene TRBD2, 5 bases. V was pared by 5 bases and J by 5 bases, with 17 bases between. Germline CDR1 SGHTA, CDR2 FQGTGA. The CDR3 consists of 15 residues. The CDR3 loop reads CASSPQALRGDTQYF. Written as DNA, the CDR3 is TGTGCCAGCAGCCCACAAGCCCTACGGGGAGATACGCAGTATTTT. The variable domain in full, completed from reference TRBV7-3 and TRBJ2-3, reads GAGVSQTPSNKVTEKGKYVELRCDPISGHTALYWYRQSLGQGPEFLIYFQGTGAADDSGLPNDRFFAVRPEGSVSTLKIQRTERGDSAVYLCASSPQALRGDTQYFGPGTRLTVL.

V gene TRBV20-1 combines with J gene TRBJ2-7, with 8 bases that match TRBD1. The CDR3 covers 15 residues. CDR1 and CDR2 from the germline V gene are DFQATT and SNEGSKA (reference sequence). Trimming cost V 3 bases and J 1 base; bases outside gene matches: 8. CDR3 sequence: CSASPDRDISYEQYF. Here the CDR3 DNA reads TGCAGTGCTAGTCCGGACAGGGACATATCCTACGAGCAGTACTTC.

The genes are TRBV5-6 and TRBJ2-7; D may be TRBD2 (7 bases). V shed 3 bases and J shed 5 bases, with 21 bases lying between them. This CDR3 spans 16 amino acids. The germline V gene encodes CDR1 SGHDT and CDR2 YYEEEE. Here the CDR3 reads CASSSGGPSTANEQYV. The CDR3 DNA reads TGTGCCAGCAGCTCCGGGGGGCCGAGCACTGCGAACGAGCAGTACGTC.